This TCR beta chain was profiled in a study of beta chain features in type 1 diabetes. Overall study results and limits: In patients and controls equally, PCR might favor templates that are shorter. The similarity of naive, central memory and Treg TCRB repertoires appeared greater among patients than among healthy donors. The question left open here concerned HLA type influencing TCRB rearrangement.

Expressed TCRB transcripts were sequenced, since all the RNA that had been isolated was reverse transcribed. TCRdb keeps only in-frame clones here, not all; method: immunoSEQ multiplex PCR. The sample includes 150,000 to 190,000 clones, about 8.1% of them seen just once. This clone was counted a few times. The target antigen is unknown. Germline assignment: CDR1 SGHAT and CDR2 FQNNGV. V was shortened by 4 bases and J by 2 bases, with 13 bases between the two germline ends. The CDR3 is 15 residues long. The receptor was isolated from a man aged 18 to 30 in good health. Sequenced: central memory CD4+ T cells from blood. This rearrangement joins TRBV11-2 to TRBJ2-3; maybe TRBD2 (5 bases). The CDR3 DNA follows: TGTGCCAGCAGCTATCAACCGGGGTACACAGATACGCAGTATTTT. This codes for CASSYQPGYTDTQYF. The entire variable domain, with the rest obtained from reference TRBV11-2 and TRBJ2-3, is as follows: EAGVAQSPRYKIIEKRQSVAFWCNPISGHATLYWYQQILGQGPKLLIQFQNNGVVDDSQLPKDRFSAERLKGVDSTLKIQPAKLEDSAVYLCASSYQPGYTDTQYFGPGTRLTVL.